The clone carrying this T cell receptor beta chain was seen ten or more times. The antigen remains undetermined. CDR1 is ENHRY and CDR2 is SYGVKD in the germline V gene. V lost 4 bases and J 0 bases, leaving 12 bases between the germline ends. The CDR3 consists of 15 residues. The data derive from a study of T cells after yellow fever vaccination. TCRdb re-called the 5' RACE reads through MiXCR, storing one row per CDR3 protein. The table records about 68,000 distinct CDR3 sequences, around 7% of them present only once. Study results and limitations: Secondary responses were weaker yet peaked faster, day 5 versus 15.

V usage is TRBV10-3 and J usage is TRBJ1-2; D may be TRBD1 (6 bases). The source of this sequence is a young man who received the YFV17D yellow fever vaccine. The sample consisted of CD8+ T cells sorted from PBMCs, taken roughly 45 days after the first yellow fever vaccination. The CDR3 spells CAISGPTGSNYGYTF. DNA for the CDR3: TGTGCCATCAGTGGACCAACAGGGTCTAACTATGGCTACACCTTC.